A single sample is the source of the 18 T cell receptor beta chains below, sequenced in a study of tumor-infiltrating lymphocytes in oesophageal squamous cell carcinoma. TCRdb analysed the PCR reads with MiXCR anew, one entry per CDR3 protein. The sample holds roughly 14,000 distinct CDR3 sequences, 40% to 60% seen once. The sequenced material came from blood. The receptors derive from a male donor with esophageal squamous cell carcinoma.

About this clonotype: Mismatch with germline at one junction end may stem from a read error. This chain uses TRBV5-1 with TRBJ1-6; 7 bases are shared with TRBD1. This CDR3 has 15 residues. Germline V gene data show CDR1 as SGHRS and CDR2 as YFSETQ. The CDR3 region is CASSLAFGQDYEQYF. The CDR3 DNA sequence: TGCGCCAGCAGCTTGGCGTTTGGACAGGATTACGAGCAGTACTTT.

This clonotype was observed a few times. The gene calls are TRBV7-9 and TRBJ1-1; the D gene is possibly TRBD1 (5 bases). Germline CDR1 and CDR2: SEHNR and FQNEAQ (reference sequence). CDR3 size: 15 residues. V was clipped by 5 bases and J by 5 bases, with 18 bases between them. As DNA, the CDR3 is TGTGCCAGCAGCCCAACCGGGACGGGGGGGACTGAAGCTTTCTTT. Translating gives CASSPTGTGGTEAFF.

V gene TRBV30 combines with J gene TRBJ2-5; the D gene is possibly TRBD2 (5 bases). V was shortened by 0 bases and J by 11 bases, with 19 bases between the two germline ends. Germline V gene data show CDR1 as GTSNPN and CDR2 as SVGIG (reference sequence). This CDR3 is 14 amino acids long. CDR3 loop: CAWSVAGISNEQYF. The CDR3, as DNA: TGTGCCTGGAGTGTAGCCGGGATCAGTAATGAGCAGTACTTC. Full variable domain (remainder filled in from reference TRBV30 and TRBJ2-5): SQTIHQWPATLVQPVGSPLSLECTVEGTSNPNLYWYRQAAGRGLQLLFYSVGIGQISSEVPQNLSASRPQDRQFILSSKKLLLSDSGFYLCAWSVAGISNEQYFGPGTRLLVL.

The chain joins TRBV6-5 to TRBJ2-1; D unclear. The CDR3 is made up of 14 amino acids. The germline V and J ends were trimmed by 5 bases and 6 bases, with 14 bases remaining between them. Germline assignment: CDR1 MNHEY and CDR2 SVGAGI. CDR3 sequence: CASSEGLRSNEQFF. The CDR3 DNA reads as TGTGCCAGCAGTGAAGGGTTAAGGAGCAATGAGCAGTTCTTC.

The chain links TRBV7-8 to TRBJ1-4; D not certain. The CDR3 runs to 14 residues. V was shortened by 1 base and J by 8 bases, with 11 bases between the two germline ends. Germline V gives CDR1 SGHVS, CDR2 FQNEAQ. The CDR3 loop is CASSLGAGLEKLFF. As DNA, the CDR3 is TGTGCCAGCAGCTTAGGGGCGGGGTTGGAAAAACTGTTTTTT.

The chain combines TRBV7-2 with TRBJ2-1; 10 positions match TRBD1. V dropped 5 bases and J dropped 5; count of bases not matched to a gene: 6. The CDR3 sequence is 15 residues long. Germline values: CDR1 SGHTA, CDR2 FQGNSA. The CDR3 nucleotides read TGTGCCAGCAGCCCCCAGGGACAGGGGCACAATGAGCAGTTCTTC. This encodes CASSPQGQGHNEQFF. The full variable domain, completed using reference TRBV7-2 and TRBJ2-1, is GAGVSQSPSNKVTEKGKDVELRCDPISGHTALYWYRQSLGQGLEFLIYFQGNSAPDKSGLPSDRFSAERTGGSVSTLTIQRTQQEDSAVYLCASSPQGQGHNEQFFGPGTRLTVL.

Concerning this clonotype: The missing conserved phenylalanine or tryptophan at the end of this CDR3 makes a read error likely. The DNA is omitted, as the CDR3 cannot be located on it reliably, and the CDR3 follows TCRdb's listing. This rearrangement joins TRBV7-2 to TRBJ2-6; whether TRBD2, the table's D call, matches the DNA was not checked. The CDR3 length equals 17 residues, ends included. Germline V gene data show CDR1 as SGHTA and CDR2 as FQGNSA. CDR3 in amino acids: CASSPIAGKGVEQFFGA.

V is TRBV12-5 and J is TRBJ2-5; unclear D gene. The CDR3 is made up of 13 amino acids. In germline, CDR1 is LGHNT, CDR2 FRNRAP. The germline V and J ends were trimmed by 3 bases and 4 bases, with 9 bases remaining between them. For the CDR3, the DNA is TGTGCTAGTGGTTTACTGGGTTCAGAGACCCAGTACTTC. This translates into CASGLLGSETQYF.

At least ten counts were recorded for this clonotype. The chain uses TRBV11-3 and TRBJ2-7; 11 nucleotides align to TRBD2. Germline loops: CDR1 SGHNT, CDR2 YENEEA. The CDR3 runs to 18 residues. With V trimmed by 1 base and J by 4 bases, 12 bases remained unmatched. CDR3 sequence (DNA): TGTGCCAGCAGCTTAGTAGCGGGAGGGCCCCCAGTGAGTTACGAGCAGTACTTC. Translation: CASSLVAGGPPVSYEQYF.

This clonotype showed up many times. CDR3 nucleotide sequence: TGTGCCAGCTCACCACCCGGGACTAACAATGAGCAGTTCTTC. It specifies CASSPPGTNNEQFF. This chain connects TRBV18 to TRBJ2-1, with 7 nucleotides matching TRBD2. The CDR3 has 14 amino acids. Germline V lookup: CDR1 KGHSH, CDR2 LQKENI. J was trimmed by 5 bases and V by 0 bases; bases with no gene match: 1.

The rearrangement joins TRBV7-2 to TRBJ2-7; the D gene could be TRBD1 or TRBD2 (7 bases each). The CDR3 runs to 16 residues. Per the germline V gene, CDR1 is SGHTA and CDR2 is FQGNSA. The germline V and J ends were trimmed by 6 bases and 1 base, with 19 bases remaining between them. DNA of the CDR3: TGTGCCAGCAGTTTCAGGGGGGGCGGTGGGTCCTACGAGCAGTACTTC. It encodes CASSFRGGGGSYEQYF.

The gene calls are TRBV28 and TRBJ1-2, with 8 bases fitting TRBD1. Looked up from germline, CDR1 is MDHEN and CDR2 is SYDVKM. The CDR3 loop spans 13 amino acids. V was pared by 6 bases and J by 7 bases, with 7 bases of the junction left unmatched. The chain's CDR3 is CASRMGQVSGYTF. The CDR3 DNA sequence: TGTGCCAGCAGGATGGGACAGGTCTCTGGCTACACCTTC.

The V and J genes are TRBV7-1 and TRBJ2-5; 11 positions agree with TRBD2. The assigned J gene may be wrong: the sequence end matches TRBJ2-1 better. TRBV7-1 is an ORF, and what it does is uncertain. The CDR3 is made up of 14 amino acids. The CDR3 spells CASRNSGRAGEQFF. In DNA, the CDR3 is TGTGCCAGCAGAAATAGCGGGAGGGCCGGTGAGCAGTTCTTC.

To note about this clonotype: The conserved final phenylalanine or tryptophan is absent from the CDR3, which likely points to a read error. The DNA is left out, because the CDR3 cannot be placed on it with certainty; the CDR3 is given as TCRdb lists it. The gene calls are TRBV7-2 and TRBJ2-5; TRBD2 was called by the table and not checked on the DNA. The CDR3 length is 18 residues, termini included. Germline V CDR1 and CDR2: SGHTA, FQGNSA. The CDR3 sequence: CASSHPTSNEDNEQFFGS.

The chain employs TRBV11-1 and TRBJ2-3, with 8 bases fitting TRBD2. With the DNA end fitting TRBJ2-7 better, the J assignment may be wrong. The CDR3 is 16 residues long. Germline values: CDR1 SGHAT, CDR2 FQDESV (reference sequence). The CDR3 region has the DNA TGTGCCAGCAGCCCCGTAGGCGGGAGGCAGTACAATGAGCAGTACTTC. Translation: CASSPVGGRQYNEQYF.

This clonotype was seen only a few times. The rearrangement links TRBV28 to TRBJ2-3, with D perhaps TRBD1 (5 bases). V lost 7 bases and J 0 bases, leaving 8 bases between the germline ends. Germline values: CDR1 MDHEN, CDR2 SYDVKM. The CDR3 loop spans 13 amino acids. The CDR3 protein is CASIDSSTDTQYF. The CDR3, as DNA: TGTGCCAGCATCGACAGTAGCACAGATACGCAGTATTTT.

The chain links TRBV5-3 to TRBJ2-1, with D unclear. TRBV5-3 is an ORF; its function is uncertain. V was trimmed by 8 bases and J by 3 bases, leaving 6 bases between them. This CDR3 has 11 amino acids. The CDR3 is CASLDYNEQFF. In nucleotides, the CDR3 is TGTGCCAGCTTGGACTACAATGAGCAGTTCTTC.

This clonotype was seen a few times. The chain combines TRBV7-3 with TRBJ1-2; maybe TRBD1 (6 bases). CDR3 length: 17 residues. V shed 5 bases and J shed 7 bases, with 26 bases lying between them. CDR1 and CDR2 (germline): SGHTA, FQGTGA. DNA for the CDR3: TGTGCCAGCAGCCCCGACATGTCCCCGGGGGCGTTAAGTGGCTACACCTTC. It codes for CASSPDMSPGALSGYTF. The complete variable domain, with remaining parts taken from reference TRBV7-3 and TRBJ1-2, reads GAGVSQTPSNKVTEKGKYVELRCDPISGHTALYWYRQSLGQGPEFLIYFQGTGAADDSGLPNDRFFAVRPEGSVSTLKIQRTERGDSAVYLCASSPDMSPGALSGYTFGSGTRLTVV.